The 5 T cell receptor beta chains below come from one sample, sequenced in a study of neurological immune-mediated disorders. Each CDR3 protein gets one entry after TCRdb re-called the 5' RACE reads with MiXCR. The sample holds 23,000 or so distinct CDR3 sequences, about an eighth seen once. The sequencing sample was made of PBMCs. Receptors were obtained from an older woman with HTLV-1-associated myelopathy (HAM/TSP).

This clonotype occurred many times. This rearrangement joins TRBV9 to TRBJ1-1; the D gene is possibly TRBD1 (6 bases). The V and J ends lost 4 bases and 2 bases respectively, with 15 bases between them. This CDR3 is 15 amino acids long. Germline CDR1 reads SGDLS; CDR2 reads YYNGEE. The CDR3 DNA reads as TGTGCCAGCAGCACCACCGGGACATCAAACACTGAAGCTTTCTTT. This gives the protein CASSTTGTSNTEAFF.

This clonotype was counted ten times or more. The gene calls are TRBV5-1 and TRBJ1-4, with a tentative D call TRBD1 (5 bases). The CDR3 is made up of 14 amino acids. The V end lost 4 bases, the J end lost 8 bases, and 15 bases lay between the germline ends. Germline loops: CDR1 SGHRS, CDR2 YFSETQ. CDR3 protein: CASSPGEAVEKLFF. The CDR3 DNA is TGCGCCAGCAGCCCGGGGGAGGCTGTGGAAAAACTGTTTTTT.

The chain carries TRBV12-3 or TRBV12-4 and TRBJ2-7, with 8 bases aligning to TRBD1. Trimming cost V 5 bases and J 4 bases; bases outside gene matches: 1. The CDR3 sequence is 12 residues long. The CDR3 loop is CASSQGAYEQYF. The CDR3 coding sequence is TGTGCCAGCAGTCAGGGGGCTTACGAGCAGTACTTC.

The chain employs TRBV20-1 and TRBJ2-7; the D gene could be TRBD1 or TRBD2 (5 bases each). Germline V gene sequence: CDR1 DFQATT, CDR2 SNEGSKA (reference sequence). V was pared by 3 bases and J by 5 bases, with 23 bases between. This CDR3 has 16 residues. The CDR3 DNA reads as TGCAGTGCTAGGGGGGTAGAGGACTTTAAACGCGACGAGCAGTACTTC. Its protein is CSARGVEDFKRDEQYF.

This clonotype has ten or more counts. V and J are TRBV7-9 and TRBJ2-7, with TRBD1 as a possible D gene (5 bases). The CDR3 runs to 15 residues. Germline V CDR1 and CDR2: SEHNR, FQNEAQ (reference sequence). Trimming took off 4 bases at V and 1 base at J, with 14 bases between the two ends. In DNA form, the CDR3 reads TGTGCCAGCAGCTCCCCCGAACAGGTTTCCTACGAGCAGTACTTC. Translation: CASSSPEQVSYEQYF.